The sample holds many counts of the clone carrying this T cell receptor (beta chain). What it binds is not known. The sample comes from a study of breast tumors, draining lymph nodes, adjacent tissues. The CDR3 sequence is 13 residues long. The V and J ends lost 2 bases and 2 bases respectively, with 8 bases between them. The germline gives CDR1 SGDLS, CDR2 YYNGEE. Samples came from axillary lymph nodes draining the breast cancer. TCRdb called the multiplex PCR reads again in MiXCR, with one record for every CDR3 protein. Of 85,000 to 130,000 distinct CDR3 sequences in the sample, 20% to 25% were seen once. Whole-study findings and limits: Tumor T cell lymph node origin was a supported hypothesis, not proven.

The gene calls are TRBV9 and TRBJ2-7; D is unclear. The clonotype originates from a female donor with breast cancer. Some clones in this sample may be carry-over from other donors' samples. Sequencing used axillary lymph node tissue. The CDR3 loop is CASSVGPTYEQYF. The CDR3 DNA reads TGTGCCAGCAGCGTCGGGCCGACCTACGAGCAGTACTTC.